The T cell receptor (beta chain) described here comes from a study of blood T cells in healthy people across ages (dated by TCRdb to between 2015 and 2016). For the wider study: Template switching captured roughly one uniquely barcoded TCR beta cDNA molecule per two T cells in model experiments. To avoid experimental bias, donors of different ages were spread randomly across the sequencing lanes. Donors were grouped into four age groups: young (average about 15 years), middle-aged (39), aged (around 60) and long-lived (82). To track age-related changes in TCR beta repertoire diversity, the study relied on deep sequencing normalized with unique cDNA molecular identifiers. Using the same blood draw, the study looked at two additional independent replicas of 1 million unique cDNA reads for two donors, one aged 18 to 30 and the other aged 80 or older. Points the paper makes about the study in general: Estimates of total diversity from one million sequenced T cells were regarded as lower bounds and underestimates. Conclusive comparison of naive and antigen-experienced compartments was prevented by the profiling of bulk unsorted PBMCs. As age increased, observed TCR beta diversity per million T cells dropped in a roughly linear way, and a significant reduction was already evident by age 40. The CMV infection status of donors was not known, potentially confounding age-related changes in expanded clonotypes. Compared with the aged group, more naive CD4+ T cells, fewer expanded clones and increased TCR diversity were shown by the long-lived group, suggesting age selection. Observed TCR beta diversity correlated strongly with the percentage of naive T cells measured by flow cytometry.

From the cysteine up to the phenylalanine, the CDR3 has a length of 15 residues. The CDR3 DNA has 45 bases and is translated from base 1. The germline V gene sets CDR1 to SGHRS and CDR2 to YFSETQ. The roughly 39 donors, aged 6 to 90 years, were systemically healthy Caucasian individuals from Russia. About 10 milliliters of peripheral blood were collected from each donor into EDTA-treated Vacutainer tubes. Ficoll-Paque density-gradient centrifugation was used to isolate PBMCs, with at least 6.5 million obtained per sample. Total RNA was extracted from PBMCs with Trizol reagent, with at least 6 micrograms obtained per sample. For every donor, flow cytometry on a PBMC aliquot measured the percentage of naive CD45RAhigh/CD27high T cells. Preparation of the library involved 5' RACE. A second roughly 6 to 12 cycle PCR used a sample-barcoded 5' primer and a J-beta primer mix. A unique molecular identifier was introduced onto each TCR beta cDNA molecule by a template-switch 5' adaptor carrying 12 random nucleotides. At least 2.5 million CDR3-containing paired-end reads were obtained from each sample. All of the RNA was converted into first-strand cDNA using the Mint cDNA synthesis kit, with a TRBC-specific oligonucleotide serving as the primer. Following uracil-DNA glycosylase treatment, a first 18-cycle PCR with universal primers M1SS and BC2_uni_R was performed on all cDNA. The authors processed their data as follows. Each sample was normalized by randomly selecting 1 million high-quality reads, each carrying a distinct molecular identifier. Instead of being binned into consensus sequences, reads with shared molecular identifiers were discarded. MiTCR, with a Q25 quality threshold and the strictest error-elimination algorithm, was used for CDR3 identification, clonotype clustering and error correction. A nonparametric unseen species model with Euler transformation was used to estimate a lower bound on total TCR beta diversity. TCRdb ran its own pipeline on the public reads, namely fastp trimming at Q25 and MiXCR clone calling, and kept in-frame beta chains. Rows with a matching CDR3 protein are joined into one entry that keeps the most common DNA and genes. TCRdb, rather than the study authors, made the V and J calls. This sample holds 1.5 million to 2 million distinct CDR3 sequences; approximately 40% were observed only once. The leading ten clones occupy 23% of the sample.

Many counts were recorded for this clonotype. Which antigen it targets is not known. One junction end disagrees with the germline gene, perhaps due to a read error. Recombination connected TRBV5-1 to TRBJ1-2; a tentative D match to TRBD1 spans 5 bases. Sequencing input: blood. The TCR was taken from a human donor in good health. The bases read TGTGCCAGCAGCTTGGTCGAGGGACCCAACTATGGCTACACCTTC. Its translation is CASSLVEGPNYGYTF. Reference TRBV5-1 and TRBJ1-2 proteins supply the regions before and after the CDR3; the full variable domain is: KAGVTQTPRYLIKTRGQQVTLSCSPISGHRSVSWYQQTPGQGLQFLFEYFSETQRNKGNFPGRFSGRQFSNSRSEMNVSTLELGDSALYLCASSLVEGPNYGYTFGSGTRLTVV.